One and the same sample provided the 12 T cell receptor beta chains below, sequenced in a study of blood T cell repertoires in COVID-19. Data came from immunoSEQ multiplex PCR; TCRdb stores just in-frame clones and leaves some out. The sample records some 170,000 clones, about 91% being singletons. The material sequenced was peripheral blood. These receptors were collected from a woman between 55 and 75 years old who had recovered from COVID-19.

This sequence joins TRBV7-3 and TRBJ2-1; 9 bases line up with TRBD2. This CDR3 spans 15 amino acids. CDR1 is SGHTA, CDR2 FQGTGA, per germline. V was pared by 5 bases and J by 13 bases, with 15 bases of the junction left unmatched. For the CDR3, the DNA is TGTGCCAGCAGCCTGGGTAGCGGGGGCGGGCCCCCACAGTTCTTC. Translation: CASSLGSGGGPPQFF.

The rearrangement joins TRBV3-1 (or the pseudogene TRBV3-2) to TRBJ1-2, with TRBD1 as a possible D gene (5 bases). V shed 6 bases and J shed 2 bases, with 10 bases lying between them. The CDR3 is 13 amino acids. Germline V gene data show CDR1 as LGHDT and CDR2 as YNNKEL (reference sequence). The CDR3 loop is CASSQYRNYGYTF. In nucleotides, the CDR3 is TGTGCCAGCAGTCAATACAGGAACTATGGCTACACCTTC.

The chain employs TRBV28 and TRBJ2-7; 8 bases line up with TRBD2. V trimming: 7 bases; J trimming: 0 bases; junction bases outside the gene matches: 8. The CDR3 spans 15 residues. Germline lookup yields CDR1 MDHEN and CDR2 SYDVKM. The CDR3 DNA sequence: TGTGCCAGCACCCAACTAGCGGCCAGCTCCTACGAGCAGTACTTC. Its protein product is CASTQLAASSYEQYF.

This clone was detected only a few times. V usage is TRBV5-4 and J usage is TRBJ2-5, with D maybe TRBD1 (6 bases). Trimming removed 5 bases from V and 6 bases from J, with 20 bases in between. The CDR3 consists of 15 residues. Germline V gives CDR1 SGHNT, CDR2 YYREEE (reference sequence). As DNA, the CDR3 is TGTGCCAGCAGTTCCTCGGGGCAGGGGATGAAGACCCAGTACTTC. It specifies CASSSSGQGMKTQYF.

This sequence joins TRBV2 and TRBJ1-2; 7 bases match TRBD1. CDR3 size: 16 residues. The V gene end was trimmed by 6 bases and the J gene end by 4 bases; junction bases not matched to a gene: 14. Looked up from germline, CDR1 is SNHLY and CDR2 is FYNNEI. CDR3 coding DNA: TGTGCCAGCAGCGAAAGGGGGGCCAGGGGGTCCTATGGCTACACCTTC. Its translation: CASSERGARGSYGYTF.

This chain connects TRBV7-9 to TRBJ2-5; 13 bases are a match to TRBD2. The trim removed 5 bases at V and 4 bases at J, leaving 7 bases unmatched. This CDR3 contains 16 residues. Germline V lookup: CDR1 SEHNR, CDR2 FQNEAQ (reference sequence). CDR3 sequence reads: CASSHGLAGVSETQYF. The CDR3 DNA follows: TGTGCCAGCAGCCACGGACTAGCGGGGGTATCAGAGACCCAGTACTTC.

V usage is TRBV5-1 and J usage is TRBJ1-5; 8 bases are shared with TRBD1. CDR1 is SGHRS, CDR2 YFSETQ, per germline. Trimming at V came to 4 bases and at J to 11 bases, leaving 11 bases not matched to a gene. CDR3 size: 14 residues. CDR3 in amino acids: CASSPGQGQAAQHF. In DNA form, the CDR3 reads TGCGCCAGCAGCCCCGGACAGGGTCAAGCGGCCCAGCATTTT. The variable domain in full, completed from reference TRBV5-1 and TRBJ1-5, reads KAGVTQTPRYLIKTRGQQVTLSCSPISGHRSVSWYQQTPGQGLQFLFEYFSETQRNKGNFPGRFSGRQFSNSRSEMNVSTLELGDSALYLCASSPGQGQAAQHFGDGTRLSIL.

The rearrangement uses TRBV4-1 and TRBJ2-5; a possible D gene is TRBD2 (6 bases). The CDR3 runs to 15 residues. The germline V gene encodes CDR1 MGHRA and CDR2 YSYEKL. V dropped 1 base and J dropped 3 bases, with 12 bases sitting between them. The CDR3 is CASSQVGGLEETQYF. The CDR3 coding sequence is TGCGCCAGCAGCCAAGTTGGAGGGCTAGAAGAGACCCAGTACTTC.

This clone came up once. The CDR3 protein is CASRVTGGWETQYF. CDR3 nucleotides: TGTGCCAGCAGGGTTACAGGGGGTTGGGAGACCCAGTACTTC. The chain carries TRBV7-2 and TRBJ2-5; TRBD1 matches 8 bases. The CDR3 runs to 14 residues. Trimming took 6 bases from V and 5 from J; bases not matched to a gene: 8. Germline CDR1 SGHTA, CDR2 FQGNSA.

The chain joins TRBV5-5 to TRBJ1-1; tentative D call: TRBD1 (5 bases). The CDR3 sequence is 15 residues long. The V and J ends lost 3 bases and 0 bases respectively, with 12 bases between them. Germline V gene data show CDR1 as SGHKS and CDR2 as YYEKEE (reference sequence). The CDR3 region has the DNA TGTGCCAGCAGCTCGGCGGGGGGGATGAACACTGAAGCTTTCTTT. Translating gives CASSSAGGMNTEAFF.

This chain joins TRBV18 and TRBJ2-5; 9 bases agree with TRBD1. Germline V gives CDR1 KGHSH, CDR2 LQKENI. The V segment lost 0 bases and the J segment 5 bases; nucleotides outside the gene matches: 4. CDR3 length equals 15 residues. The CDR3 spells CASSPPGQGSETQYF. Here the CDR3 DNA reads TGTGCCAGCTCACCACCGGGACAGGGTTCGGAGACCCAGTACTTC.

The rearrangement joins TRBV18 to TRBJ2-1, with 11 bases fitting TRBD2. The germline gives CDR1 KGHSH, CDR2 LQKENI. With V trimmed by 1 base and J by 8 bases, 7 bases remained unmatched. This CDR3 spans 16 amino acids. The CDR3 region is CASSPLAGGSLDEQFF. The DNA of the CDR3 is TGTGCCAGCTCACCACTAGCGGGGGGGTCCCTCGATGAGCAGTTCTTC.